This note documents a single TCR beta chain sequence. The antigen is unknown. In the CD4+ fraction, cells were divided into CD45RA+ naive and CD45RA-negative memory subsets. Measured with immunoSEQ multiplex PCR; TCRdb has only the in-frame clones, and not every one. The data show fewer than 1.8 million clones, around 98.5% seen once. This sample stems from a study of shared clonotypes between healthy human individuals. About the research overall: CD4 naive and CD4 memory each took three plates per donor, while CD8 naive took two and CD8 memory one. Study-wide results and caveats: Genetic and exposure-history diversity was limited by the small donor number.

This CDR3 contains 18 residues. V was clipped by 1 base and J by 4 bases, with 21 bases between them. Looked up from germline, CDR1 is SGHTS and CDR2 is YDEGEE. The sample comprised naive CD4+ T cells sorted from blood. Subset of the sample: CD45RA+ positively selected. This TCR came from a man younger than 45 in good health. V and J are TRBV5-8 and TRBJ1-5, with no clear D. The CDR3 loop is CASSLMLIADGGNQPQHF. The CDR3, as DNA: TGTGCCAGCAGCTTGATGTTGATTGCAGACGGAGGGAATCAGCCCCAGCATTTT.